This T cell receptor (beta chain) was recorded in a study of STAT5B mutations in CD4+ large granular lymphocyte leukemia. Study-wide results and caveats: 8/27 top patient clones versus 2/35 control clones were TRBV06-family. Approximately 25% of private leukemic clonotypes occurred rarely in other patients' non-leukemic repertoires. Patient CD4-sorted repertoires looked more clonal than healthy CD4+ repertoires, even without putative leukemic clones.

The CDR3 contains 14 residues. Germline values: CDR1 SGHNT, CDR2 YENEEA. V shed 4 bases and J 4 bases; nucleotides not matched to a gene: 2. Healthy controls were blood donor buffy coats. The table came from immunoSEQ multiplex PCR; TCRdb's copy has only in-frame clones and leaves some out. The profile shows 35,000 to 40,000 clones, 75% to 85% of them singletons. Details on this clone: Its antigen is not known. Different DNA sequences within this sample yield the same CDR3.

This chain links TRBV11-3 with TRBJ2-1; TRBD2 matches at 9 bases. Sequenced: CD4+ T cells from blood buffy coats. This clonotype was obtained from a human donor in good health. CDR3 protein: CASSSGLAYNEQFF. Written as DNA, the CDR3 is TGTGCCAGCAGCTCGGGACTAGCATACAATGAGCAGTTCTTC. Full variable domain (outside the CDR3, taken from reference TRBV11-3 and TRBJ2-1): EAGVVQSPRYKIIEKKQPVAFWCNPISGHNTLYWYLQNLGQGPELLIRYENEEAVDDSQLPKDRFSAERLKGVDSTLKIQPAELGDSAVYLCASSSGLAYNEQFFGPGTRLTVL.